The 31 T cell receptor beta chains below come from one sample, sequenced in a study of Graves' ophthalmopathy and Graves' hyperthyroidism. For repertoire sequencing, the TCR beta CDR3 regions were amplified from RNA transcripts. HTBI-primed first-round RT-PCR preceded second-round multiplex PCR. TCRdb analysed the multiplex PCR reads with MiXCR anew, one entry per CDR3 protein. The data show almost 400,000 distinct CDR3 sequences, around 17% seen once. Sequenced material: peripheral blood. The origin of the receptors is a woman younger than 35 with Graves' ophthalmopathy.

This clonotype was detected ten times or more. The rearrangement uses TRBV6-1 and TRBJ2-7; TRBD2 agrees at 12 bases. The V gene end was trimmed by 8 bases and the J gene end by 3 bases; junction bases not matched to a gene: 5. Germline loops: CDR1 MNHNS, CDR2 SASEGT. The CDR3 length is 14 residues. The CDR3 spells CASQRTSGDYEQYF. For the CDR3, the DNA is TGTGCCAGCCAACGGACTAGCGGGGACTACGAGCAGTACTTC.

This clonotype was seen repeatedly, ten times or more. This chain links TRBV4-2 with TRBJ1-2; no definite D call. The CDR3 extends over 14 amino acids. In germline, CDR1 is LGHNA, CDR2 YNFKEQ. Trimming removed 0 bases at V and 4 bases at J, with 9 bases between. CDR3 DNA: TGTGCCAGCAGCCAAGAATGGGCTAGCTATGGCTACACCTTC. Its protein product is CASSQEWASYGYTF.

The chain recombines TRBV18 with TRBJ1-1, with TRBD1 as a possible D gene (5 bases). Germline V gives CDR1 KGHSH, CDR2 LQKENI. This CDR3 is built from 14 residues. V shed 3 bases and J shed 8 bases, with 16 bases lying between them. CDR3 DNA: TGTGCCAGCTCACCGTTCGGCGGGGGACGGGAAGCTTTCTTT. Protein: CASSPFGGGREAFF.

The chain carries TRBV7-2 and TRBJ2-7; no clear D gene. Germline V gives CDR1 SGHTA, CDR2 FQGNSA. V was cut by 4 bases and J by 2 bases, with 12 bases left in between. There are 14 residues in the CDR3. CDR3: CASSSRGRAYEQYF. The CDR3 DNA sequence: TGTGCCAGCAGCTCTCGAGGAAGGGCCTACGAGCAGTACTTC.

This clonotype has at least ten counts. This chain joins TRBV28 and TRBJ2-7; 9 bases are shared with TRBD2. This CDR3 comprises 15 residues. J lost 1 base, V lost 6 bases, and 7 bases had no gene match. Germline V gives CDR1 MDHEN, CDR2 SYDVKM. DNA for the CDR3: TGTGCCAGCAGCCCACCAGCGGGAGGTTCCTACGAGCAGTACTTC. Amino acid sequence: CASSPPAGGSYEQYF. The variable domain in full, with the rest retrieved from reference TRBV28 and TRBJ2-7, is DVKVTQSSRYLVKRTGEKVFLECVQDMDHENMFWYRQDPGLGLRLIYFSYDVKMKEKGDIPEGYSVSREKKERFSLILESASTNQTSMYLCASSPPAGGSYEQYFGPGTRLTVT.

This clonotype appeared many times. The genes are TRBV6-5 and TRBJ1-1; D is perhaps TRBD1 (5 bases). V lost 5 bases and J lost 7, with 11 bases in between. This CDR3 is built from 12 residues. Germline V gene lookup returns CDR1 MNHEY and CDR2 SVGAGI. CDR3 sequence (DNA): TGTGCCAGCAGTAGACCGGGACTTGAAGCTTTCTTT. Its translation: CASSRPGLEAFF.

This clonotype was counted ten times or more. This chain joins TRBV24-1 and TRBJ1-1, with D tentatively TRBD1 (6 bases). V was shortened by 5 bases and J by 4 bases, with 13 bases between the two germline ends. The CDR3 is 14 residues long. CDR1 is KGHDR, CDR2 SFDVKD, per germline. The CDR3 region is CATSARGRGTEAFF. CDR3 DNA: TGTGCCACCAGTGCGAGGGGCAGGGGCACTGAAGCTTTCTTT.

The rearrangement links TRBV6-2 or TRBV6-3 to TRBJ1-1; perhaps TRBD1 as D (6 bases). In germline, CDR1 is MNHEY, CDR2 SVGEGT. V dropped 4 bases and J dropped 4 bases, with 19 bases sitting between them. CDR3 length: 16 amino acids. CDR3 DNA sequence: TGTGCCAGCAGTTCGGACACCGAGGGGGGGGGCACTGAAGCTTTCTTT. It specifies CASSSDTEGGGTEAFF.

This clonotype was observed many times. J is TRBJ1-1 and V is TRBV28, with TRBD1 matching over 7 bases. V lost 7 bases, J lost 3 bases, and 5 bases stayed unmatched. Per germline, CDR1 MDHEN and CDR2 SYDVKM. The CDR3 consists of 13 residues. CDR3 region: CASNLGGDTEAFF. CDR3 DNA sequence: TGTGCCAGCAACCTAGGGGGCGACACTGAAGCTTTCTTT.

This clonotype was counted many times. This chain uses TRBV11-2 with TRBJ1-1; tentatively, D is TRBD1 (5 bases). This CDR3 has 15 residues. Trimming shortened V by 5 bases and J by 0 bases, and 13 bases separated the two germline ends. CDR1 and CDR2 (germline): SGHAT, FQNNGV. The DNA of the CDR3 is TGTGCCAGCAGCAGAACGGGACCCCTGAACACTGAAGCTTTCTTT. Its translation: CASSRTGPLNTEAFF.

This clonotype appeared many times. The gene calls are TRBV7-3 and TRBJ2-5; 7 positions match TRBD1. Per germline, CDR1 SGHTA and CDR2 FQGTGA. Trimming at V came to 5 bases and at J to 5 bases, leaving 8 bases not matched to a gene. The CDR3 runs 14 residues. CDR3 bases: TGTGCCAGCAGCCCCGAAGGGGGCTGGGAGACCCAGTACTTC. Translation gives CASSPEGGWETQYF.

The table lists this clonotype with many counts. The V and J genes are TRBV6-2 or TRBV6-3 and TRBJ1-5, with D perhaps TRBD1 (5 bases). V was cut by 2 bases and J by 5 bases, with 7 bases left in between. Germline CDR1 and CDR2: MNHEY and SVGEGT. This CDR3 has 13 residues. In DNA, the CDR3 is TGTGCCAGCAGTTACCGGGGGGATCAGCCCCAGCATTTT. Its translation is CASSYRGDQPQHF.

The chain recombines TRBV11-1 with TRBJ2-6; D unclear. The germline CDR1 and CDR2 sequences are SGHAT and FQDESV (reference sequence). The CDR3 loop spans 16 amino acids. The germline V and J ends were trimmed by 4 bases and 2 bases, with 12 bases remaining between them. The CDR3 protein is CASSSQRDPGANVLTF. CDR3 DNA: TGTGCCAGCAGCTCCCAAAGGGATCCTGGGGCCAACGTCCTGACTTTC.

In its sample, this clonotype was seen many times. CDR3 amino acids: CSALQGAKTQYF. CDR3 nucleotides: TGCAGTGCTTTACAGGGGGCAAAGACCCAGTACTTC. The chain has TRBV20-1 and TRBJ2-5, with TRBD1 identical over 9 bases. J gave up 6 bases and V 5 bases, and 4 bases lay outside the gene matches. Germline CDR1 DFQATT, CDR2 SNEGSKA (reference sequence). This CDR3 has 12 residues.

This clonotype was observed a few times. The chain joins TRBV7-8 to TRBJ2-6; possible D gene TRBD2, 7 bases. The CDR3 covers 17 residues. The ends were cut back, 5 bases at V and 1 base at J, with 15 bases in the middle. Germline assignment: CDR1 SGHVS and CDR2 FQNEAQ. The CDR3 DNA is TGTGCCAGCAGCCGTATCAGGGGAGGGTCTGGGGCCAACGTCCTGACTTTC. Protein sequence: CASSRIRGGSGANVLTF.

This clonotype was detected many times. CDR3 DNA sequence: TGTGCCTGGAGCGACAGGTCCGGGGTCGGCAATCAGCCCCAGCATTTT. Amino acids: CAWSDRSGVGNQPQHF. The chain carries TRBV30 and TRBJ1-5; TRBD1 might be the D (6 bases). The germline CDR1 and CDR2 sequences are GTSNPN and SVGIG (reference sequence). This CDR3 comprises 16 residues. V lost 3 bases, J lost 2 bases, and 17 bases lay in between.

This clonotype has at least ten counts. The chain carries TRBV7-8 and TRBJ2-7; D is perhaps TRBD1 (6 bases). This CDR3 is 15 amino acids long. Looked up from germline, CDR1 is SGHVS and CDR2 is FQNEAQ. The V end was cut by 1 base, the J end by 0 bases, with 10 bases between. In nucleotides, the CDR3 is TGTGCCAGCAGCTTAGTGGACAGTAGCTCCTACGAGCAGTACTTC. Translated, it gives CASSLVDSSSYEQYF.

The table lists this clonotype with many counts. The V gene is TRBV6-1, the J gene TRBJ1-1, with unresolved D. V was cut by 5 bases and J by 0 bases, with 10 bases left in between. The germline gives CDR1 MNHNS, CDR2 SASEGT. The CDR3 is 14 residues long. CDR3 DNA sequence: TGTGCCAGCAGTCCCCTTATATTGAACACTGAAGCTTTCTTT. Protein product: CASSPLILNTEAFF.

This clonotype was detected ten times or more. This sequence joins TRBV6-4 and TRBJ1-1; D gene uncertain. The V end was cut by 6 bases, the J end by 0 bases, with 11 bases between. CDR3 length equals 14 residues. Germline V gives CDR1 MRHNA, CDR2 SNTAGT. The CDR3: CASRDTDLNTEAFF. DNA of the CDR3: TGTGCCAGCAGAGACACGGATTTGAACACTGAAGCTTTCTTT.

This clonotype was seen many times. V gene TRBV20-1 combines with J gene TRBJ1-2, with TRBD1 matching over 8 bases. Germline CDR1 is DFQATT and CDR2 is SNEGSKA (reference sequence). There are 13 residues in the CDR3. Losses at the gene ends were 1 base for V and 4 bases for J; bases not matched to a gene: 2. In nucleotides, the CDR3 is TGCAGTGCTAGAGTCGGACAGGGCTATGGCTACACCTTC. Protein product: CSARVGQGYGYTF.

This chain joins TRBV5-1 and TRBJ2-5; 10 nucleotides agree with TRBD1. The CDR3 runs to 14 residues. V gave up 7 bases and J gave up 2 bases; unmatched junction bases: 5. CDR1 is SGHRS, CDR2 YFSETQ, per germline. CDR3 DNA: TGCGCCAGCGCACCGGGACAGGGGCAAGAGACCCAGTACTTC. Protein: CASAPGQGQETQYF.

This clonotype was counted ten times or more. The V and J genes are TRBV20-1 and TRBJ1-2; D is possibly TRBD1 (5 bases). Trimming took 2 bases from V and 8 from J, leaving 18 bases between them. CDR3 size: 14 residues. Per germline, CDR1 DFQATT and CDR2 SNEGSKA (reference sequence). The CDR3 DNA sequence: TGCAGTGCTAGACGGGTTGGCTCGGGGGAAGGCTACACCTTC. Amino acid sequence: CSARRVGSGEGYTF.

In its sample, this clonotype was seen many times. The rearrangement uses TRBV7-2 and TRBJ2-6; D possibly corresponds to TRBD1 (5 bases). This CDR3 has 15 amino acids. CDR1 is SGHTA, CDR2 FQGNSA, per germline. V lost 6 bases, J lost 1 base, and 10 bases lay in between. CDR3: CASRETGSGANVLTF. The CDR3 DNA follows: TGTGCCAGCAGAGAAACAGGATCTGGGGCCAACGTCCTGACTTTC.

This clonotype was seen a handful of times. V gene TRBV7-2 combines with J gene TRBJ2-5; 8 bases align to TRBD1. The V segment lost 0 bases and the J segment 5 bases; nucleotides outside the gene matches: 14. The CDR3 consists of 18 residues. Germline V gene data show CDR1 as SGHTA and CDR2 as FQGNSA. CDR3 coding DNA: TGTGCCAGCAGCTTAGCGGTCCCGGGACAGGCTTATGTCGAGACCCAGTACTTC. Protein product: CASSLAVPGQAYVETQYF.

This clonotype was seen repeatedly, ten times or more. This rearrangement joins TRBV7-3 to TRBJ2-5; possibly TRBD2 for D (5 bases). The V end lost 5 bases, the J end lost 3 bases, and 13 bases lay between the germline ends. Per germline, CDR1 SGHTA and CDR2 FQGTGA. The length of the CDR3 is 14 residues. CDR3 DNA: TGTGCCAGCAGCGCGCTAGGGAGTAAAGAGACCCAGTACTTC. It is translated as CASSALGSKETQYF.

The rearrangement joins TRBV12-3 or TRBV12-4 to TRBJ2-2, with TRBD1 matching 7 bases. This CDR3 is 14 amino acids long. Trimming took 2 bases from V and 6 from J; bases not matched to a gene: 3. CDR3 sequence (DNA): TGTGCCAGCAGTTTAAGGGGGCGCTCCGGGGAGCTGTTTTTT. Translation gives CASSLRGRSGELFF.

This clonotype was counted a single time. V gene TRBV6-1 combines with J gene TRBJ2-7; no clear D gene. The CDR3 has 15 amino acids. Trimming took off 7 bases at V and 2 bases at J, with 18 bases between the two ends. From germline, CDR1 is MNHNS and CDR2 SASEGT. CDR3 DNA sequence: TGTGCCAGCACCGCCCTGGGGATCTCACCCTACGAGCAGTACTTC. Translated, it gives CASTALGISPYEQYF.

Ten or more counts support this clonotype. This chain uses TRBV6-5 with TRBJ2-2; the D gene is possibly TRBD1 (6 bases). Germline V gene sequence: CDR1 MNHEY, CDR2 SVGAGI. Trimming shortened V by 0 bases and J by 6 bases, and 17 bases separated the two germline ends. CDR3 size: 17 residues. CDR3 loop: CASSYSMIGGRPGELFF. CDR3 DNA sequence: TGTGCCAGCAGTTACTCCATGATAGGGGGTCGTCCCGGGGAGCTGTTTTTT.

There are many counts of this clonotype. The chain combines TRBV27 with TRBJ1-5, with TRBD1 matching over 8 bases. The ends lost 7 bases at V and 4 bases at J; junction bases unmatched: 9. The V gene's germline CDR1 is MNHEY and CDR2 SMNVEV (reference sequence). There are 15 residues in the CDR3. CDR3 protein: CASNLGGQGNQPQHF. The CDR3 DNA sequence: TGTGCCAGCAACCTAGGAGGACAGGGAAATCAGCCCCAGCATTTT.

This clonotype was seen at least ten times. This chain links TRBV4-1 with TRBJ2-7, with D uncertain. The CDR3 has 12 amino acids. Deletions cut 2 bases from V and 1 base from J, with 3 bases between. Germline V gives CDR1 MGHRA, CDR2 YSYEKL. Written as DNA, the CDR3 is TGCGCCAGCAGCCAAAATTCCTACGAGCAGTACTTC. Its translation: CASSQNSYEQYF.

There are many counts of this clonotype. This chain uses TRBV29-1 with TRBJ2-7; D may be TRBD1 (5 bases). The V and J ends lost 2 bases and 0 bases respectively, with 14 bases between them. From germline, CDR1 is SQVTM and CDR2 ANQGSEA. The CDR3 is 15 amino acids. CDR3 amino acids: CSVERQIESSYEQYF. The DNA of the CDR3 is TGCAGCGTTGAACGACAGATTGAGAGCTCCTACGAGCAGTACTTC.